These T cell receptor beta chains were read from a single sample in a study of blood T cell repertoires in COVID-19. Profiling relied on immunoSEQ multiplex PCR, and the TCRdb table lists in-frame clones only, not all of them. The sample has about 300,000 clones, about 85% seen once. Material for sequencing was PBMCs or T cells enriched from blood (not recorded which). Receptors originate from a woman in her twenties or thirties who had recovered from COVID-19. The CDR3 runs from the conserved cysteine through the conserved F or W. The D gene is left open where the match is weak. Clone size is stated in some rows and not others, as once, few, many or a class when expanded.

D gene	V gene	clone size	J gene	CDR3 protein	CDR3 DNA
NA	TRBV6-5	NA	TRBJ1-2	CASNIHPGSDDGYTF	TGTGCCAGCAACATTCACCCAGGGTCGGATGATGGCTACACCTTC
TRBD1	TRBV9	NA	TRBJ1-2	CASSVAGTGPGYTF	TGTGCCAGCAGCGTAGCGGGGACAGGTCCTGGCTACACCTTC
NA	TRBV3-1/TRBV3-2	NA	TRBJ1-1	CASSQEYRANTEAFF	TGTGCCAGCAGCCAAGAGTACAGGGCGAACACTGAAGCTTTCTTT
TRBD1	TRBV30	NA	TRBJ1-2	CAWGGQRRQNGYTF	TGTGCCTGGGGGGGACAGAGAAGGCAAAATGGCTACACCTTC
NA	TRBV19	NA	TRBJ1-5	CASSIVWGHQPQHF	TGTGCCAGTAGTATAGTGTGGGGGCACCAGCCCCAGCATTTT
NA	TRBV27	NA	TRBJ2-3	CASSLPGGSTDTQYF	TGTGCCAGCAGTTTACCTGGCGGTAGCACAGATACGCAGTATTTT
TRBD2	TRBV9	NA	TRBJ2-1	CASSVSGGANEQFF	TGTGCCAGCAGCGTAAGCGGGGGGGCCAATGAGCAGTTCTTC
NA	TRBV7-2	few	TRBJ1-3	CASSLTGDTIYF	TGTGCCAGCAGCTTAACGGGAGACACCATATATTTT
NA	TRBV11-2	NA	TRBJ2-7	CASNRGYEQYF	TGTGCCAGCAACCGGGGGTACGAGCAGTACTTC
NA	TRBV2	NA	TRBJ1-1	CASSDGQGRVNTEAFF	TGTGCCAGCAGTGATGGCCAGGGGCGAGTGAACACTGAAGCTTTCTTT
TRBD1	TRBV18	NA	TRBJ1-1	CASSLGQGSFAFF	TGTGCCAGCTCACTCGGACAGGGGAGTTTTGCTTTCTTT
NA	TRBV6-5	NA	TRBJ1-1	CASGLQGSMNTEAFF	TGTGCCAGCGGTTTACAGGGATCTATGAACACTGAAGCTTTCTTT
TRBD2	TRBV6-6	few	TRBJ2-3	CASSPKSGGAVFADTQYF	TGTGCCAGCAGTCCCAAGAGCGGGGGGGCCGTCTTCGCAGATACGCAGTATTTT
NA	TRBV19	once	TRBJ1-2	CASSLPGVDYGYTF	TGTGCCAGTAGTCTTCCGGGGGTTGACTATGGCTACACCTTC
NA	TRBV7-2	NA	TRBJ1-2	CASSSPDGGVSYGYTF	TGTGCCAGCAGCTCCCCGGATGGAGGGGTCTCATATGGCTACACCTTC
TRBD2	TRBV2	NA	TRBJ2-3	CASSTGTSVSTDTQYF	TGTGCCAGCAGTACCGGGACTAGTGTTAGCACAGATACGCAGTATTTT
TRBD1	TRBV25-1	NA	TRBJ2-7	CASSDQQGAYEQYF	TGTGCCAGCAGTGATCAACAGGGGGCCTACGAGCAGTACTTC
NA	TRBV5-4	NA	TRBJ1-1	CASSLASQQNTEAFF	TGTGCCAGCAGCTTGGCCTCACAGCAGAACACTGAAGCTTTCTTT
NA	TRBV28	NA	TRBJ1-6	CASSLSGPGSPLHF	TGTGCCAGCAGTTTATCTGGTCCGGGTTCACCCCTCCACTTT
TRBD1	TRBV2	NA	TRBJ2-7	CASSGQGRYEQYF	TGTGCCAGCAGCGGACAGGGGCGTTACGAGCAGTACTTC
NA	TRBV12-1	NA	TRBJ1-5	CASSFRQDSNQPQHF	TGTGCCAGCAGCTTTAGGCAGGATAGCAATCAGCCCCAGCATTTT
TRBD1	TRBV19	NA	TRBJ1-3	CASTRTGSGNTIYF	TGTGCCAGTACCCGGACAGGGTCCGGAAACACCATATATTTT
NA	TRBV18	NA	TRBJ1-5	CASSPAGVENQPQHF	TGTGCCAGCTCACCAGCGGGGGTAGAAAATCAGCCCCAGCATTTT
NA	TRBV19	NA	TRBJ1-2	CASSIFGGNYGYTF	TGTGCCAGTAGTATCTTCGGGGGAAACTATGGCTACACCTTC
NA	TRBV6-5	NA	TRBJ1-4	CASKRGGGNEKLFF	TGTGCCAGTAAACGCGGGGGCGGTAATGAAAAACTGTTTTTT
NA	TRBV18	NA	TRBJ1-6	CATAIGGNSPLHF	TGTGCCACTGCTATTGGAGGTAATTCACCCCTCCACTTT
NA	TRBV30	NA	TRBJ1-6	CAWSVLSPLHF	TGTGCCTGGAGTGTACTTTCACCCCTCCACTTT
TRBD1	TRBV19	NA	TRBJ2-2	CASRDRGSPGELFF	TGTGCCAGTAGGGACAGGGGTTCCCCCGGGGAGCTGTTTTTT
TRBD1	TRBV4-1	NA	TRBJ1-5	CASSQDPGQGQPQHF	TGCGCCAGCAGCCAAGACCCGGGACAGGGCCAGCCCCAGCATTTT
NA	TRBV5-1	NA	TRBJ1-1	CASSLASGNGAFF	TGCGCCAGCAGCTTGGCCTCGGGGAACGGAGCTTTCTTT
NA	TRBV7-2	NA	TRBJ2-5	CASSFLGAGETQYF	TGTGCCAGCAGCTTCTTAGGGGCGGGGGAGACCCAGTACTTC
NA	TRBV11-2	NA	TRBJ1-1	CASSFLPGPTSTEAFF	TGTGCCAGCAGCTTTTTACCGGGCCCTACTAGCACTGAAGCTTTCTTT
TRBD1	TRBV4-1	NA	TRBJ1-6	CASSQDGGTGNSPLHF	TGCGCCAGCAGCCAAGATGGGGGGACAGGGAATTCACCCCTCCACTTT
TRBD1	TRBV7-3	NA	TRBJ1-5	CASSLGTGADQPQHF	TGTGCCAGCAGCTTAGGGACAGGGGCTGATCAGCCCCAGCATTTT
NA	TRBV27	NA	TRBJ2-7	CASSLRVSSYEQYF	TGTGCCAGCAGTCTCAGGGTCAGCTCCTACGAGCAGTACTTC
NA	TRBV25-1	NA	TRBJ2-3	CASSEYIGVAGDTQYF	TGTGCCAGCAGTGAATATATCGGTGTCGCGGGAGATACGCAGTATTTT
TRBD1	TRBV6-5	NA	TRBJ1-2	CASHMTGNLGYTF	TGTGCCAGCCATATGACAGGGAATTTGGGCTACACCTTC
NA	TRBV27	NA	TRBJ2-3	CASSLSVGGDTQYF	TGTGCCAGCAGTCTTAGCGTAGGCGGTGATACGCAGTATTTT
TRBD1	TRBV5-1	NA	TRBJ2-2	CASSNGQGDAGELFF	TGCGCCAGCAGCAACGGACAGGGGGACGCCGGGGAGCTGTTTTTT
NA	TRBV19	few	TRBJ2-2	CASHPGAGELFF	TGTGCCAGCCACCCGGGGGCCGGGGAGCTGTTTTTT
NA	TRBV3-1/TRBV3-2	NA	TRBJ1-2	CASSGVGVLWYGYTF	TGTGCCAGCAGCGGGGTGGGAGTACTTTGGTATGGCTACACCTTC